Below are 14 T cell receptor beta chains sequenced from a single sample in a study of CD8+CD57+ T cells in acquired aplastic anemia. The use of genomic DNA as template underpinned the TCR beta VDJ and CDR3 profiling. TCRdb fed the reads into MiXCR, producing one record per CDR3 protein. The sample includes hundreds of thousands of distinct CDR3 sequences, 65% to 80% of them seen just once. The source material was sorted CD4+, CD8+, or CD8+CD57+ T cells (not recorded which) from PBMCs. The receptors come from a human donor in good health, serving as a control.

A remark on this clonotype: One end of the junction is discordant with germline, which a read error may explain. The chain uses TRBV7-2 and TRBJ1-1; weak D call: TRBD1 (6 bases). This CDR3 is 15 amino acids long. From germline, CDR1 is SGHTA and CDR2 FQGNSA. The CDR3 nucleotides read TGTGCCAGCTCACCGCTTATCCCAGGGGACACTGGAGCTTTCTTT. It yields the protein CASSPLIPGDTGAFF.

The chain links TRBV9 to TRBJ2-3; 12 bases align to TRBD2. This CDR3 has 18 residues. Germline CDR1 is SGDLS and CDR2 is YYNGEE. J was trimmed by 2 bases and V by 0 bases; bases with no gene match: 7. DNA for the CDR3: TGTGCCAGCAGCGTAGTTGGACTAGCGGGGACCTACACAGATACGCAGTATTTT. It codes for CASSVVGLAGTYTDTQYF. Complete variable domain (other parts from reference TRBV9 and TRBJ2-3): DSGVTQTPKHLITATGQRVTLRCSPRSGDLSVYWYQQSLDQGLQFLIQYYNGEERAKGNILERFSAQQFPDLHSELNLSSLELGDSALYFCASSVVGLAGTYTDTQYFGPGTRLTVL.

For this clonotype: Compared with germline, one end of the junction differs, possibly owing to a read error. V and J are TRBV4-1 and TRBJ2-1; D is uncertain. From germline, CDR1 is MGHRA and CDR2 YSYEKL. CDR3 size: 15 residues. The CDR3 is CASSFEQNSYNEQFF. DNA for the CDR3: TGTGCCAGCAGTTTTGAGCAGAACTCCTACAATGAGCAGTTCTTC.

Remarks on this clonotype: An end of the junction does not agree with germline; a read error may underlie this. The chain links TRBV7-8 to TRBJ1-5; D gene ambiguous. Germline-derived CDR1 and CDR2 are SGHVS and FQNEAQ. The CDR3 contains 15 residues. Here the CDR3 reads CASSFGVGIDQLQHF. The CDR3 nucleotides read TGTGCCAGCAGTTTTGGAGTAGGTATTGATCAGCTCCAGCATTTT.

This clonotype has just a few counts. A much larger clone differs by one base, so this may be a read error. A read error is likely, as this CDR3 ends without the conserved phenylalanine or tryptophan. This chain uses TRBV6-4 with TRBJ1-5; D perhaps matches TRBD1 (6 bases). Trimming cost V 6 bases and J 4 bases, with 13 bases left between them. Germline V gene lookup returns CDR1 MRHNA and CDR2 SNTAGT. This CDR3 comprises 14 residues. The DNA of the CDR3 is TGTGCCAGCAGGCCGAACAGGGAGAATCAGCCCCAGCATTCT. Its protein product is CASRPNRENQPQHS.

This clonotype was found a few times. The chain joins TRBV20-1 to TRBJ2-3; tentative D call: TRBD1 (6 bases). Germline V gene data show CDR1 as DFQATT and CDR2 as SNEGSKA (reference sequence). V was trimmed by 5 bases and J by 0 bases, leaving 12 bases between them. The length of the CDR3 is 14 residues. The CDR3 DNA reads as TGCAGTGCTCCCAGGGGATTTAGCACAGATACGCAGTATTTT. Its protein is CSAPRGFSTDTQYF.

To note about this clonotype: At one end, the junction sequence differs from germline, possibly due to a read error. This chain uses TRBV5-1 with TRBJ1-3, with 10 nucleotides matching TRBD1. This CDR3 has 16 amino acids. Germline CDR1 and CDR2: SGHRS and YFSETQ. The CDR3 DNA reads TGCGCCAGCAGCCAACAAAGACAGGGGGCTGGAAACGCCATATATTTT. This sequence encodes CASSQQRQGAGNAIYF.

The table lists this clonotype with many counts. This chain uses TRBV20-1 with TRBJ1-4, with 7 bases fitting TRBD1. Looked up from germline, CDR1 is DFQATT and CDR2 is SNEGSKA (reference sequence). The CDR3 is made up of 13 amino acids. Unmatched junction bases numbered 4, after V lost 4 bases and J lost 5 bases. Written as DNA, the CDR3 is TGCAGTGCTACGGGACAGCCAAATGAAAAACTGTTTTTT. It encodes CSATGQPNEKLFF.

This rearrangement joins TRBV7-6 to TRBJ2-3; D gene unclear. With 2 bases removed from V and 12 bases from J, the gap between germline ends came to 24 bases. Looked up from germline, CDR1 is SGHVS and CDR2 is FNYEAQ. The CDR3 is 16 amino acids. The CDR3 is CASSLSHSEAFFTQYF. The CDR3 coding sequence is TGTGCCAGCAGCTTAAGTCATTCTGAAGCTTTCTTTACACAGTATTTT.

This chain links TRBV20-1 with TRBJ2-5, with 7 bases fitting TRBD1. The length of the CDR3 is 13 residues. Trimming at V came to 3 bases and at J to 2 bases, leaving 3 bases not matched to a gene. The germline CDR1 and CDR2 sequences are DFQATT and SNEGSKA (reference sequence). The CDR3 sequence is CSARGTEQETQYF. In DNA form, the CDR3 reads TGCAGTGCTAGGGGGACAGAACAAGAGACCCAGTACTTC.

The chain recombines TRBV7-3 with TRBJ1-2, with D possibly being TRBD1 (5 bases). Germline-derived CDR1 and CDR2 are SGHTA and FQGTGA. The V and J ends lost 5 bases and 2 bases respectively, with 9 bases between them. This CDR3 has 13 residues. The CDR3 loop reads CASSVRENYGYTF. The CDR3 DNA reads as TGTGCCAGCAGCGTCAGGGAGAACTATGGCTACACCTTC.

V is TRBV12-3 or TRBV12-4 and J is TRBJ1-5; possible D gene TRBD1, 5 bases. The CDR3 is made up of 14 amino acids. V lost 6 bases, J lost 7 bases, and 16 bases lay in between. The CDR3 sequence is CASSQQGLGQPQHF. In nucleotides, the CDR3 is TGTGCCAGCAGCCAGCAGGGTCTGGGCCAGCCCCAGCATTTT.

This clonotype was seen more than once but under ten times. This rearrangement joins TRBV15 to TRBJ2-1; 10 bases agree with TRBD2. This CDR3 spans 12 amino acids. CDR1 is LNHNV, CDR2 YYDKDF, per germline (reference sequence). V was clipped by 7 bases and J by 7 bases; unmatched bases: 1. The CDR3 here is CATTTSGNEQFF. The CDR3 DNA is TGTGCCACCACGACTAGCGGGAATGAGCAGTTCTTC. The full variable domain, with the rest looked up from reference TRBV15 and TRBJ2-1, is DAMVIQNPRYQVTQFGKPVTLSCSQTLNHNVMYWYQQKSSQAPKLLFHYYDKDFNNEADTPDNFQSRRPNTSFCFLDIRSPGLGDTAMYLCATTTSGNEQFFGPGTRLTVL.

Remarks on this clonotype: The conserved final phenylalanine or tryptophan is absent from the CDR3, which likely points to a read error. The chain has TRBV7-6 and TRBJ1-1; D not resolved. The ends were cut back, 1 base at V and 6 bases at J, with 6 bases in the middle. The germline V gene has CDR1 SGHVS and CDR2 FNYEAQ. The CDR3 contains 12 residues. In DNA form, the CDR3 reads TGTGCCAGCAGCTTAGGAGAGGCTGAAGCTTTCAAT. Its translation: CASSLGEAEAFN.